The 27 T cell receptor beta chains below come from one sample, sequenced in a study of T cell changes during pregnancy in multiple sclerosis. The assay was immunoSEQ multiplex PCR, and TCRdb's table has in-frame clones only and misses some. The sample has tens of thousands of clones, about 90% seen once. Sequenced here: CD4+ T cells from peripheral blood mononuclear cells, sampled after pregnancy. These receptors all stem from a female donor with multiple sclerosis, enrolled in a pregnancy study.

The V call is TRBV10-3, the J call TRBJ1-3; D is perhaps TRBD1 (6 bases). CDR1 and CDR2 (germline): ENHRY, SYGVKD. CDR3 length: 11 amino acids. The V end was cut by 10 bases, the J end by 8 bases, with 12 bases between. CDR3: CASRQAHTIYF. In DNA, the CDR3 is TGTGCCAGCCGACAGGCCCACACCATATATTTT.

The chain is built from TRBV7-2 and TRBJ2-4, with 10 bases that match TRBD2. Germline values: CDR1 SGHTA, CDR2 FQGNSA. The CDR3 consists of 14 residues. V shed 5 bases and J 7 bases; nucleotides not matched to a gene: 5. CDR3 bases: TGTGCCAGCAGCCTTGGACTAGCGGTGAACATTCAGTACTTC. Translated: CASSLGLAVNIQYF.

This chain connects TRBV29-1 to TRBJ2-7; possibly TRBD1 for D (6 bases). CDR3 size: 12 residues. The V and J ends lost 4 bases and 5 bases respectively, with 12 bases between them. Per the germline V gene, CDR1 is SQVTM and CDR2 is ANQGSEA. This CDR3 is CSVVRGIDEQYF. The CDR3, as DNA: TGCAGCGTTGTCAGGGGTATCGACGAGCAGTACTTC.

The V call is TRBV5-5, the J call TRBJ2-3, with TRBD1 matching over 10 bases. From germline, CDR1 is SGHKS and CDR2 YYEKEE (reference sequence). V lost 3 bases, J lost 2 bases, and 9 bases stayed unmatched. The CDR3 runs to 17 residues. In nucleotides, the CDR3 is TGTGCCAGCAGCTCGGGGACAGGGGCCGCTTACACAGATACGCAGTATTTT. The encoded protein is CASSSGTGAAYTDTQYF.

This sequence joins TRBV5-4 and TRBJ1-5; D uncertain. The CDR3 extends over 13 amino acids. V was trimmed by 2 bases and J by 4 bases, leaving 7 bases between them. Looked up from germline, CDR1 is SGHNT and CDR2 is YYREEE (reference sequence). The CDR3 DNA reads as TGTGCCAGCAGCTTTGTCGGGAATCAGCCCCAGCATTTT. It codes for CASSFVGNQPQHF.

In this sample, this clone turned up once. The rearrangement uses TRBV7-3 and TRBJ2-7; possible D gene TRBD1, 6 bases. This CDR3 comprises 15 residues. The ends were cut back, 2 bases at V and 3 bases at J, with 14 bases in the middle. Germline assignment: CDR1 SGHTA and CDR2 FQGTGA. The CDR3 nucleotides read TGTGCCAGCAGCTTAGAACCAGGGGCGATCTACGAGCAGTACTTC. It translates to CASSLEPGAIYEQYF. The full variable domain, rest sourced from reference TRBV7-3 and TRBJ2-7, is GAGVSQTPSNKVTEKGKYVELRCDPISGHTALYWYRQSLGQGPEFLIYFQGTGAADDSGLPNDRFFAVRPEGSVSTLKIQRTERGDSAVYLCASSLEPGAIYEQYFGPGTRLTVT.

The rearrangement links TRBV25-1 to TRBJ1-4; TRBD1 aligns across 12 bases. Losses at the gene ends were 3 bases for V and 8 bases for J; bases not matched to a gene: 7. The CDR3 length is 16 residues. Germline CDR1 MGHDK, CDR2 SYGVNS. The CDR3 sequence is CASSDPGQGAGEKLFF. CDR3 bases: TGTGCCAGCAGTGATCCGGGACAGGGGGCCGGGGAAAAACTGTTTTTT.

V is TRBV21-1 and J is TRBJ2-7; TRBD1, as called in the table, went unchecked against the DNA. TRBV21-1 is tagged as a pseudogene. This CDR3 region has 18 residues. The CDR3: CASSTKAPGTGTRYEQYF. In DNA form, the CDR3 reads TGTGCCAGCAGCACAAAGGCCCCCGGGACAGGGACCAGATACGAGCAGTACTTC.

V gene TRBV19 combines with J gene TRBJ1-2; D unclear. The length of the CDR3 is 16 residues. V was trimmed by 5 bases and J by 2 bases, leaving 18 bases between them. CDR1 is LNHDA and CDR2 is SQIVND in the germline V gene (reference sequence). The CDR3 protein is CASSLADGRTNYGYTF. CDR3 sequence (DNA): TGTGCCAGTAGTTTGGCGGACGGGAGAACGAACTATGGCTACACCTTC.

The rearrangement links TRBV5-1 to TRBJ1-1, with 12 bases that match TRBD1. This CDR3 spans 16 amino acids. Trimming removed 0 bases from V and 8 bases from J; junction bases left unmatched: 8. Per germline, CDR1 SGHRS and CDR2 YFSETQ. CDR3 amino acids: CASSLAPGQGAFEAFF. In nucleotides, the CDR3 is TGCGCCAGCAGCTTGGCCCCGGGACAGGGGGCGTTCGAAGCTTTCTTT.

This chain connects TRBV19 to TRBJ1-4, with a possible D match to TRBD1 (5 bases). Deletions cut 4 bases from V and 8 bases from J, with 14 bases between. Germline-derived CDR1 and CDR2 are LNHDA and SQIVND (reference sequence). This CDR3 has 14 amino acids. This CDR3 is CASSRRGWVEKLFF. In nucleotides, the CDR3 is TGTGCCAGTAGTAGGAGGGGATGGGTCGAAAAACTGTTTTTT.

The chain carries TRBV10-3 and TRBJ1-2, with D possibly matching TRBD1 (5 bases). The CDR3 is 13 amino acids. Germline assignment: CDR1 ENHRY and CDR2 SYGVKD. Between the trimmed V and J ends, which lost 7 bases and 4 bases, there was a span of 13 bases. The CDR3 region is CAINLGQPYGYTF. In DNA form, the CDR3 reads TGTGCCATCAACCTCGGACAACCCTATGGCTACACCTTC.

The chain couples TRBV4-3 to TRBJ2-1; 9 bases match TRBD2. The CDR3 loop spans 15 amino acids. Losses at the gene ends were 4 bases for V and 11 bases for J; bases not matched to a gene: 12. Germline V gene data show CDR1 as LGHNA and CDR2 as YSLEER. The CDR3: CASSRASGAGEQQFF. DNA for the CDR3: TGCGCCAGCAGCCGGGCTAGCGGGGCGGGGGAACAGCAGTTCTTC.

This chain connects TRBV16 to TRBJ1-3, with D possibly being TRBD1 (5 bases). Trimming stripped 6 bases from V and 2 bases from J, with 11 bases between. Germline V lookup: CDR1 KGHSY, CDR2 FQNENV. The CDR3 totals 14 residues. CDR3 sequence reads: CASRPEGAGNTIYF. Here the CDR3 DNA reads TGTGCCAGCAGACCCGAAGGGGCTGGAAACACCATATATTTT.

The chain joins TRBV14 to TRBJ2-1, with TRBD2 matching over 8 bases. There are 16 residues in the CDR3. Germline V gene data show CDR1 as SGHDN and CDR2 as FVKESK. V lost 4 bases to trimming and J lost 4 bases; unmatched junction nucleotides: 9. Here the CDR3 reads CASSLRTGGGYNEQFF. The CDR3 DNA reads as TGTGCCAGCAGCCTGAGGACCGGGGGGGGATACAATGAGCAGTTCTTC.

The chain uses TRBV7-8 and TRBJ1-1, with D maybe TRBD1 (5 bases). Trimming shortened V by 1 base and J by 1 base, and 10 bases separated the two germline ends. This CDR3 region has 15 residues. The germline V gene encodes CDR1 SGHVS and CDR2 FQNEAQ. CDR3 amino acids: CASSLVQGTNTEAFF. In DNA, the CDR3 is TGTGCCAGCAGCTTAGTCCAGGGTACGAACACTGAAGCTTTCTTT.

This rearrangement joins TRBV25-1 to TRBJ2-7; 13 bases are a match to TRBD2. Germline V gene lookup returns CDR1 MGHDK and CDR2 SYGVNS. V shed 7 bases and J 6 bases; nucleotides not matched to a gene: 9. This CDR3 region has 15 residues. The CDR3 DNA reads TGTGCCAGCACCGGGACTAGCGGGGCTCCGGGCGAGCAGTACTTC. This gives the protein CASTGTSGAPGEQYF.

The chain joins TRBV6-1 to TRBJ2-2, with 8 bases that match TRBD1. The germline CDR1 and CDR2 sequences are MNHNS and SASEGT. V trimming: 1 base; J trimming: 8 bases; junction bases outside the gene matches: 3. The CDR3 extends over 14 amino acids. The CDR3 loop reads CASSEGQGTGELFF. CDR3 DNA: TGTGCCAGCAGTGAAGGACAGGGGACAGGGGAGCTGTTTTTT.

The chain is built from TRBV9 and TRBJ2-7; 7 positions agree with TRBD2. The V gene's germline CDR1 is SGDLS and CDR2 YYNGEE. V was clipped by 0 bases and J by 7 bases; unmatched bases: 1. The CDR3 has 12 amino acids. In DNA form, the CDR3 reads TGTGCCAGCAGCGTAGAGGGAGGGGAGCAGTACTTC. Protein sequence: CASSVEGGEQYF. Full variable domain (remainder filled in from reference TRBV9 and TRBJ2-7): DSGVTQTPKHLITATGQRVTLRCSPRSGDLSVYWYQQSLDQGLQFLIQYYNGEERAKGNILERFSAQQFPDLHSELNLSSLELGDSALYFCASSVEGGEQYFGPGTRLTVT.

This rearrangement joins TRBV6-5 to TRBJ2-7; 9 bases agree with TRBD1. The V gene end was trimmed by 4 bases and the J gene end by 6 bases; junction bases not matched to a gene: 4. The germline V gene encodes CDR1 MNHEY and CDR2 SVGAGI. The CDR3 covers 13 residues. The CDR3, as DNA: TGTGCCAGCAGTTGGGGGACAGGGAGCGAGCAGTACTTC. Amino acid sequence: CASSWGTGSEQYF.

This chain connects TRBV6-5 to TRBJ1-3; D may be TRBD1 (6 bases). The germline V gene encodes CDR1 MNHEY and CDR2 SVGAGI. The CDR3 has 15 amino acids. V was pared by 5 bases and J by 0 bases, with 11 bases between. The CDR3 region has the DNA TGTGCCAGCAGTGCTACAGGGACCTCTGGAAACACCATATATTTT. It specifies CASSATGTSGNTIYF.

In this sample, this clone turned up a few times. The chain uses TRBV5-4 and TRBJ2-3, with D tentatively TRBD2 (7 bases). CDR1 and CDR2 (germline): SGHNT, YYREEE (reference sequence). Trimming shortened V by 4 bases and J by 5 bases, and 20 bases separated the two germline ends. This CDR3 has 16 amino acids. The DNA of the CDR3 is TGTGCCAGCAGCCCTACCCAAGGGGGGGGAGGAGATACGCAGTATTTT. Translation: CASSPTQGGGGDTQYF. The complete variable domain, with remaining parts taken from reference TRBV5-4 and TRBJ2-3, reads ETGVTQSPTHLIKTRGQQVTLRCSSQSGHNTVSWYQQALGQGPQFIFQYYREEENGRGNFPPRFSGLQFPNYSSELNVNALELDDSALYLCASSPTQGGGGDTQYFGPGTRLTVL.

The sample holds a few counts of this clone. This chain uses TRBV7-2 with TRBJ2-1; TRBD2 aligns across 9 bases. Germline V gene sequence: CDR1 SGHTA, CDR2 FQGNSA. This CDR3 comprises 15 residues. With V trimmed by 4 bases and J by 4 bases, 5 bases remained unmatched. The CDR3 DNA reads TGTGCCAGCAGCTGGGCTAGCGGGAAATACAATGAGCAGTTCTTC. This encodes CASSWASGKYNEQFF.

Only one count was recorded for this clone. This chain links TRBV10-3 with TRBJ2-3, with TRBD1 identical over 7 bases. The CDR3 runs 17 residues. Germline trimming cut 4 bases from V and 0 bases from J; bases unmatched to any gene: 10. Germline CDR1 ENHRY, CDR2 SYGVKD. CDR3 sequence reads: CAISGGQPSLSTDTQYF. As DNA, the CDR3 is TGTGCCATCAGTGGGGGACAGCCGAGCCTTAGCACAGATACGCAGTATTTT.

The J gene is TRBJ1-1, the V gene TRBV5-6; D is unclear. CDR3 size: 13 residues. V was shortened by 1 base and J by 11 bases, with 15 bases between the two germline ends. In germline, CDR1 is SGHDT, CDR2 YYEEEE. CDR3 bases: TGTGCCAGCAGCTTGAGCGCGACGCCGGCGGCTTTCTTT. It translates to CASSLSATPAAFF.

The chain employs TRBV7-6 and TRBJ2-2; the D gene is possibly TRBD2 (5 bases). CDR1 and CDR2 (germline): SGHVS, FNYEAQ. The germline V and J ends were trimmed by 5 bases and 6 bases, with 13 bases remaining between them. The CDR3 sequence is 14 residues long. Written as DNA, the CDR3 is TGTGCCAGCAGCGCCTATACTAGGGCCGGGGAGCTGTTTTTT. Its translation: CASSAYTRAGELFF.

This sequence joins TRBV9 and TRBJ1-1; 7 nucleotides line up with TRBD1. Germline CDR1 is SGDLS and CDR2 is YYNGEE. This CDR3 has 15 amino acids. The ends lost 4 bases at V and 1 base at J; junction bases unmatched: 7. The DNA of the CDR3 is TGTGCCAGCAGCCCGCAGACAGGGTGGAACACTGAAGCTTTCTTT. This translates into CASSPQTGWNTEAFF.